The rows below give T cell receptor beta chains drawn from one sample of a study of blood T cell repertoires in COVID-19. TCRdb keeps only in-frame clones here, not all; method: immunoSEQ multiplex PCR. This table holds 90,000 or so clones, 72% found once. The source material was peripheral blood. The source of these receptors is a woman aged 60 to 75 in a cohort sampled during active or convalescent COVID-19. The CDR3 runs from the conserved cysteine through the conserved F or W. A D gene is named only where the DNA matches it firmly.

TGCGCCAGCAGTGAGGGACAGTACTGGAACACTGAAGCTTTCTTT	CASSEGQYWNTEAFF	TRBV10-2	TRBJ1-1	NA
TGCGCCAGCAGCCCGACGGGTCAGGGTCCCTACGAGCAGTACTTC	CASSPTGQGPYEQYF	TRBV5-1	TRBJ2-7	NA
TGTGCCAGCAGACTGACAGGGGGGCGCGGCACTGAAGCTTTCTTT	CASRLTGGRGTEAFF	TRBV28	TRBJ1-1	TRBD1
TGCGCCACTCGGGACAGGCCGTTCTATGGCTACACCTTC	CATRDRPFYGYTF	TRBV5-1	TRBJ1-2	TRBD1
TGTGCCAGCAGGCTCGGACAGGGGAACACCGGGGAGCTGTTTTTT	CASRLGQGNTGELFF	TRBV11-1	TRBJ2-2	TRBD1
TGTGCCAGCAGCGTAGAGGGGGACGGTGTCGAGGCCCAGCATTTT	CASSVEGDGVEAQHF	TRBV9	TRBJ1-5	NA
TGTGCCAGCAGCCAGACCCAGGGGGCTACCTATAGCAATCAGCCCCAGCATTTT	CASSQTQGATYSNQPQHF	TRBV3-1/TRBV3-2	TRBJ1-5	TRBD1
TGTGCCAGCAGCGGGGGACAGGGAGGGGGTGGCTACACCTTC	CASSGGQGGGGYTF	TRBV5-4	TRBJ1-2	TRBD1
TGTGCCAGCAGCCAAGGGCGACTAGCGGCATATACAGATACGCAGTATTTT	CASSQGRLAAYTDTQYF	TRBV3-1/TRBV3-2	TRBJ2-3	TRBD2
TGTGCCAGCAGGCGGGGCGCCCAAGAGACCCAGTACTTC	CASRRGAQETQYF	TRBV6-5	TRBJ2-5	NA
TGTGCCAGCAGCGCTCGGGGGGTAAGGGGTGAAAAACTGTTTTTT	CASSARGVRGEKLFF	TRBV28	TRBJ1-4	NA